This passage covers 13 T cell receptor beta chains from one sample sequenced in a study. The sorted Tregs were CD4+CD25+CD127-/low cells. Each CDR3 protein gets one entry after TCRdb re-called the 5' RACE reads with MiXCR. Of 4,500 to 6,000 distinct CDR3 sequences listed, more than 60% were seen once; the top ten hold 3.5% to 5%. Sequencing input: Tregs sorted from blood. These receptors all stem from a female donor with breast cancer.

The gene calls are TRBV5-4 and TRBJ2-1; TRBD2 agrees at 7 bases. The CDR3 length is 15 residues. Per germline, CDR1 SGHNT and CDR2 YYREEE (reference sequence). V shed 2 bases and J 8 bases; nucleotides not matched to a gene: 10. CDR3 sequence: CASSLTGGTQDEQFF. CDR3 bases: TGTGCCAGCAGCTTAACGGGAGGTACCCAGGATGAGCAGTTCTTC.

The rearrangement joins TRBV20-1 to TRBJ2-7; TRBD2 matches at 7 bases. Trimming at V came to 6 bases and at J to 0 bases, leaving 5 bases not matched to a gene. The CDR3 is 13 amino acids. The germline V gene encodes CDR1 DFQATT and CDR2 SNEGSKA (reference sequence). The CDR3 DNA reads TGCAGTGCCAGGGTAGCGGGCTCCTACGAGCAGTACTTC. Its translation: CSARVAGSYEQYF.

The chain employs TRBV29-1 and TRBJ2-7, with 9 bases identical to TRBD2. Trimming took 7 bases from V and 5 from J; bases not matched to a gene: 9. The germline V gene encodes CDR1 SQVTM and CDR2 ANQGSEA. The CDR3 length is 13 residues. The CDR3, as DNA: TGCAGCGGCGGGGGGGGCGACTTCAACGAGCAGTACTTC. Amino acids: CSGGGGDFNEQYF.

The gene calls are TRBV20-1 and TRBJ2-2; D ambiguous. Trimming removed 0 bases from V and 1 base from J, with 15 bases in between. CDR1 DFQATT and CDR2 SNEGSKA come from the germline V gene (reference sequence). The CDR3 runs 17 residues. The CDR3 DNA reads TGCAGTGCTAGAGATCGCGGTGGGGTTCAGAACACCGGGGAGCTGTTTTTT. Translated: CSARDRGGVQNTGELFF.

The chain employs TRBV4-1 and TRBJ1-6; D uncertain. V was trimmed by 2 bases and J by 4 bases, leaving 9 bases between them. CDR1 and CDR2 (germline): MGHRA, YSYEKL. The CDR3 totals 15 residues. The CDR3 coding sequence is TGCGCCAGCAGCCAAACGGGCACATATAATTCACCCCTCCACTTT. It is translated as CASSQTGTYNSPLHF.

V gene TRBV7-6 combines with J gene TRBJ2-1; TRBD2 aligns across 13 bases. Per the germline V gene, CDR1 is SGHVS and CDR2 is FNYEAQ. V gave up 1 base and J gave up 0 bases; unmatched junction bases: 9. This CDR3 contains 20 residues. The CDR3 loop is CASSLGVPGLAGSSYNEQFF. In DNA form, the CDR3 reads TGTGCCAGCAGCTTAGGAGTCCCGGGACTAGCGGGGAGCTCCTACAATGAGCAGTTCTTC.

The V gene is TRBV7-9, the J gene TRBJ2-7; D is perhaps TRBD1 or TRBD2 (6 bases each). CDR1 SEHNR and CDR2 FQNEAQ come from the germline V gene (reference sequence). There are 14 residues in the CDR3. Deletions cut 4 bases from V and 6 bases from J, with 16 bases between. CDR3 bases: TGTGCCAGCAGCTCCGAGAGGGGGGAGCGCGAGCAGTACTTC. Its translation is CASSSERGEREQYF.

The V call is TRBV6-5, the J call TRBJ1-5; D not certain. The CDR3 extends over 15 amino acids. Germline V CDR1 and CDR2: MNHEY, SVGAGI. Trimming pared 4 bases from V and 6 bases from J, leaving 16 bases between. Here the CDR3 reads CASSSDPEWAQPQHF. As DNA, the CDR3 is TGTGCCAGCAGTTCGGACCCCGAATGGGCTCAGCCCCAGCATTTT.

This clonotype came up a few times. V gene TRBV5-4 combines with J gene TRBJ2-5; D assignment may be TRBD1 or TRBD2 (5 bases each). In germline, CDR1 is SGHNT, CDR2 YYREEE (reference sequence). The CDR3 sequence is 16 residues long. Trimming shortened V by 3 bases and J by 5 bases, and 20 bases separated the two germline ends. CDR3 residues: CASSSAWDGEPETQYF. CDR3 bases: TGTGCCAGCAGCTCAGCTTGGGACGGGGAACCGGAGACCCAGTACTTC.

This chain connects TRBV5-1 to TRBJ2-2; D is unclear. Per the germline V gene, CDR1 is SGHRS and CDR2 is YFSETQ. With 1 base removed from V and 7 bases from J, the gap between germline ends came to 8 bases. The length of the CDR3 is 13 residues. CDR3 nucleotide sequence: TGCGCCAGCAGCTTGTATAGGGACGGGGAGCTGTTTTTT. Translation gives CASSLYRDGELFF.

The chain combines TRBV5-1 with TRBJ2-1; D unclear. Germline assignment: CDR1 SGHRS and CDR2 YFSETQ. There are 12 residues in the CDR3. Trimming took off 5 bases at V and 4 bases at J, with 7 bases between the two ends. Written as DNA, the CDR3 is TGCGCCAGCAGTATAGGGTACAATGAGCAGTTCTTC. Its protein product is CASSIGYNEQFF.

This clonotype came up once. CDR3 region: CASGRGTSLTDTQYF. The CDR3 nucleotides are TGTGCCAGCGGCCGGGGGACTAGTCTCACAGATACGCAGTATTTT. The chain joins TRBV7-3 to TRBJ2-3; 8 bases agree with TRBD2. The CDR3 runs 15 residues. CDR1 SGHTA and CDR2 FQGTGA come from the germline V gene. V shed 8 bases and J 2 bases; nucleotides not matched to a gene: 9.

This clonotype has more than one count but fewer than ten. This chain uses TRBV7-3 with TRBJ1-2; D remains unclear. Germline V gene sequence: CDR1 SGHTA, CDR2 FQGTGA. CDR3 length equals 15 residues. Between the trimmed V and J ends, which lost 5 bases and 2 bases, there was a span of 15 bases. DNA for the CDR3: TGTGCCAGCAGCCCAGAAGTCGGTCTAAACTATGGCTACACCTTC. Translated: CASSPEVGLNYGYTF.